Given below is one T cell receptor beta chain in context. Its antigen is undetermined. The sample comes from a study of cytomegalovirus exposure and HLA in healthy donors. Whole-study results and caveats: Within a later analysis, the majority of CMV-associated TCR beta chains appeared HLA-restricted. The only immune exposure information that was available was CMV serostatus. A later examination showed that TCR association rates differed by HLA locus, with DRB1 most and HLA-C fewest.

The PCR ran on 60 Vbeta and 13 Jbeta primers. Measured with immunoSEQ multiplex PCR; TCRdb has only the in-frame clones, and not every one. In the table there are about 190,000 clones, roughly 80% of which are singletons. The trim removed 4 bases at V and 3 bases at J, leaving 7 bases unmatched. Germline CDR1 and CDR2: SGHRS and YFSETQ. The CDR3 totals 14 residues. The rearrangement links TRBV5-1 to TRBJ2-7; 7 bases are a match to TRBD2. The sample taken for sequencing was PBMCs. This sequence was found in a woman in her 30s in good health and CMV-seropositive. CDR3 sequence (DNA): TGCGCCAGCAGCCTAACCGGGACTAACTACGAGCAGTACTTC. Translation gives CASSLTGTNYEQYF.